This T cell receptor beta chain was sequenced during a study of glioma-infiltrating T cells. This CDR3 has 15 residues. The ends lost 6 bases at V and 2 bases at J; junction bases unmatched: 7. Germline loops: CDR1 SNHLY, CDR2 FYNNEI. There are many counts of this clonotype. The antigen remains unidentified. Points from the study as a whole: Non-neoplastic patients had below-expected tissue-blood divergence, while all gliomas exceeded expectation. Tissue and blood shared very few CDR3 sequences.

The iRepertoire nested amplicon-rescue multiplex PCR amplified TCR alpha and beta CDR3s from RNA. Input was roughly 85-450 ng of tissue mRNA or PBMC total RNA. TCRdb re-analysed the multiplex PCR reads in MiXCR, keeping a single row per CDR3 protein. The table records over 70,000 distinct CDR3 sequences, about 23% of them present only once. This clonotype was obtained from a human donor with low-grade glioma or glioblastoma, undergoing nonglioma brain surgery, or in good health (not recorded which). Sequencing used glioma tissue, nonneoplastic brain tissue, or PBMCs (not recorded which). The chain links TRBV2 to TRBJ1-3; 7 nucleotides line up with TRBD1. In DNA, the CDR3 is TGTGCCAGCAGCGCCACAAGGGGGCCTGGAAACACCATATATTTT. As protein: CASSATRGPGNTIYF.